These 19 T cell receptor beta chains share one sample of origin, sequenced in a study of cytomegalovirus exposure and HLA in healthy donors. Researchers ran the PCR with 60 Vbeta and 13 Jbeta primers. Assay: immunoSEQ multiplex PCR; the TCRdb copy retains only in-frame clones and omits some. The sample has 90,000 to 150,000 clones, more than 65% seen once. What was sequenced was PBMCs. Every receptor here comes from a woman younger than 30 in good health and CMV-seronegative.

V is TRBV4-3 and J is TRBJ2-5; possibly TRBD1 for D (6 bases). CDR3 length: 16 amino acids. CDR1 is LGHNA, CDR2 YSLEER, per germline. Trimming left V 5 bases short and J 5 bases short, with 21 bases between. Here the CDR3 reads CASSFSFSGVGETQYF. DNA for the CDR3: TGCGCCAGCAGCTTTTCCTTCTCAGGGGTAGGGGAGACCCAGTACTTC.

Of note for this clone: Given the absence of the conserved phenylalanine or tryptophan at the CDR3 end, a read error is likely. This rearrangement joins TRBV4-1 to TRBJ2-7; 7 nucleotides agree with TRBD1. Per the germline V gene, CDR1 is MGHRA and CDR2 is YSYEKL. This CDR3 is built from 12 residues. V trimming: 4 bases; J trimming: 5 bases; junction bases outside the gene matches: 2. The CDR3 nucleotides read TGCGCCAGCAGCCTAGGGACAGACGAGCAGTACTCC. Translating it yields CASSLGTDEQYS.

The chain uses TRBV12-5 and TRBJ1-2; unclear D gene. V lost 0 bases, J lost 3 bases, and 5 bases lay in between. Germline V gives CDR1 LGHNT, CDR2 FRNRAP. This CDR3 is 13 amino acids long. The CDR3 here is CASGLVPDYGYTF. The CDR3 DNA reads TGTGCTAGTGGTTTGGTACCGGACTATGGCTACACCTTC.

The rearrangement links TRBV23-1 to TRBJ2-7; TRBD1 matches at 8 bases. TRBV23-1 is marked as an open reading frame, function uncertain. This CDR3 contains 13 residues. V lost 9 bases and J lost 3; bases outside the gene matches: 7. CDR3 loop: CARPGQGNYEQYF. CDR3 in DNA: TGCGCCAGACCAGGACAGGGAAACTACGAGCAGTACTTC.

The V gene is TRBV25-1, the J gene TRBJ2-5, with D tentatively TRBD1 (5 bases). The CDR3 is made up of 17 amino acids. V was pared by 7 bases and J by 1 base, with 22 bases between. CDR1 MGHDK and CDR2 SYGVNS come from the germline V gene. CDR3 nucleotides: TGTGCCAGCAAATCGACGTTAGGACAAAAATCCCAAGAGACCCAGTACTTC. Its translation: CASKSTLGQKSQETQYF. The full variable domain, rest sourced from reference TRBV25-1 and TRBJ2-5, is EADIYQTPRYLVIGTGKKITLECSQTMGHDKMYWYQQDPGMELHLIHYSYGVNSTEKGDLSSESTVSRIRTEHFPLTLESARPSHTSQYLCASKSTLGQKSQETQYFGPGTRLLVL.

This chain connects TRBV6-6 to TRBJ1-6, with 9 bases lining up with TRBD1. Germline V gene sequence: CDR1 MNHNY, CDR2 SVGAGI (reference sequence). The CDR3 runs to 14 residues. The V and J ends lost 6 bases and 12 bases, in that order; junction bases with no gene match: 9. The CDR3 protein is CASRRGDRVEPLHF. The CDR3 DNA sequence: TGTGCCAGCAGGAGGGGGGACAGGGTAGAACCCCTCCACTTT.

The gene calls are TRBV5-4 and TRBJ2-4; possibly TRBD1 for D (5 bases). This CDR3 is 16 amino acids long. Germline V lookup: CDR1 SGHNT, CDR2 YYREEE (reference sequence). Deletions cut 4 bases from V and 0 bases from J, with 14 bases between. This CDR3 reads CASSTADKIAKNIQYF. The DNA of the CDR3 is TGTGCCAGCAGCACTGCGGACAAAATAGCCAAAAACATTCAGTACTTC.

This clone was observed a handful of times. The chain links TRBV4-2 to TRBJ2-1, with unresolved D. The CDR3 is 16 residues long. Germline V gives CDR1 LGHNA, CDR2 YNFKEQ. V lost 0 bases and J 6 bases, leaving 15 bases between the germline ends. The CDR3 coding sequence is TGTGCCAGCAGCCAAGATCCCGGGTCGGCTAGCAATGAGCAGTTCTTC. It is translated as CASSQDPGSASNEQFF.

This clone was recorded only once. The chain carries TRBV7-7 and TRBJ2-7; 8 nucleotides line up with TRBD1. The ends lost 2 bases at V and 3 bases at J; junction bases unmatched: 6. The CDR3 covers 15 residues. Germline V gives CDR1 SSHAT, CDR2 FNYEAQ (reference sequence). The CDR3 sequence is CASSLTGTGIYEQYF. The DNA for the CDR3 is TGTGCCAGCAGCTTAACCGGGACAGGAATCTACGAGCAGTACTTC.

The rearrangement joins TRBV7-9 to TRBJ2-2; D call uncertain. CDR1 SEHNR and CDR2 FQNEAQ come from the germline V gene (reference sequence). The CDR3 totals 14 residues. Deletions cut 5 bases from V and 5 bases from J, with 12 bases between. The CDR3 region has the DNA TGTGCCAGCAGCCGCACTGATAATACCGGGGAGCTGTTTTTT. It codes for CASSRTDNTGELFF.

This clone was detected only a few times. V usage is TRBV2 and J usage is TRBJ2-7, with TRBD2 matching 14 bases. V shed 9 bases and J 5 bases; nucleotides not matched to a gene: 9. In germline, CDR1 is SNHLY, CDR2 FYNNEI. The CDR3 is made up of 15 amino acids. CDR3 protein: CASKTSGGAPHEQYF. In nucleotides, the CDR3 is TGTGCCAGTAAGACTAGCGGGGGGGCTCCCCACGAGCAGTACTTC.

CDR3 residues: CSAAGYGYTF. CDR3 in DNA: TGCAGTGCCGCAGGGTATGGCTACACCTTC. This chain links TRBV20-1 with TRBJ1-2; tentatively, D is TRBD1 (5 bases). The V gene lost 6 bases and the J gene lost 5 bases, with 7 bases spanning the gap. The CDR3 spans 10 residues. Germline V gene data show CDR1 as DFQATT and CDR2 as SNEGSKA (reference sequence).

This rearrangement joins TRBV5-1 to TRBJ2-7; tentatively, D is TRBD2 (5 bases). Per the germline V gene, CDR1 is SGHRS and CDR2 is YFSETQ. CDR3 size: 15 residues. V lost 4 bases to trimming and J lost 3 bases, with 17 bases between them. CDR3: CASSPTTVRDYEQYF. CDR3 DNA sequence: TGCGCCAGCAGCCCGACGACGGTGAGGGACTACGAGCAGTACTTC.

V usage is TRBV7-9 and J usage is TRBJ2-5; 7 bases are shared with TRBD2. The junction had 4 bases not matched to a gene; V was cut back by 4 bases and J by 2 bases. The CDR3 consists of 14 residues. Germline V gives CDR1 SEHNR, CDR2 FQNEAQ (reference sequence). The CDR3 region has the DNA TGTGCCAGCAGCTATACTAGCGAGCAAGAGACCCAGTACTTC. It is translated as CASSYTSEQETQYF.

This chain links TRBV7-2 with TRBJ2-5; perhaps TRBD1 as D (7 bases). This CDR3 has 15 residues. The V end lost 2 bases, the J end lost 9 bases, and 19 bases lay between the germline ends. Germline-derived CDR1 and CDR2 are SGHTA and FQGNSA. As DNA, the CDR3 is TGTGCCAGCAGCTTAAGGGGGCACCATGGGGAGGCCCAGTACTTC. This codes for CASSLRGHHGEAQYF.

The chain links TRBV9 to TRBJ2-5; 7 bases align to TRBD2. The trim removed 0 bases at V and 2 bases at J, leaving 7 bases unmatched. The CDR3 spans 16 residues. Germline V gene data show CDR1 as SGDLS and CDR2 as YYNGEE. The CDR3 protein is CASSVAPRGDQETQYF. Here the CDR3 DNA reads TGTGCCAGCAGCGTAGCCCCTCGGGGGGATCAAGAGACCCAGTACTTC.

The V gene is TRBV30, the J gene TRBJ1-1, with 7 nucleotides matching TRBD1. Germline trimming cut 4 bases from V and 0 bases from J; bases unmatched to any gene: 14. Germline V gene sequence: CDR1 GTSNPN, CDR2 SVGIG (reference sequence). The CDR3 contains 17 residues. The CDR3 DNA sequence: TGTGCCTGGAAGGGGGCAGGGGAATTCCACATGAACACTGAAGCTTTCTTT. Encoded protein: CAWKGAGEFHMNTEAFF.

The chain combines TRBV7-2 with TRBJ1-5; weak D call: TRBD1 (6 bases). This CDR3 has 16 amino acids. Germline assignment: CDR1 SGHTA and CDR2 FQGNSA. Deletions cut 1 base from V and 1 base from J, with 11 bases between. The DNA for the CDR3 is TGTGCCAGCAGCTTAGTTGCGGGGGCAAGCAATCAGCCCCAGCATTTT. This codes for CASSLVAGASNQPQHF.

The chain recombines TRBV7-3 with TRBJ2-7; 10 bases are a match to TRBD2. V was clipped by 0 bases and J by 2 bases; unmatched bases: 1. CDR3 length equals 15 residues. Per germline, CDR1 SGHTA and CDR2 FQGTGA. The CDR3: CASSLTSGGTYEQYF. As DNA, the CDR3 is TGTGCCAGCAGCTTAACTAGCGGGGGGACCTACGAGCAGTACTTC.